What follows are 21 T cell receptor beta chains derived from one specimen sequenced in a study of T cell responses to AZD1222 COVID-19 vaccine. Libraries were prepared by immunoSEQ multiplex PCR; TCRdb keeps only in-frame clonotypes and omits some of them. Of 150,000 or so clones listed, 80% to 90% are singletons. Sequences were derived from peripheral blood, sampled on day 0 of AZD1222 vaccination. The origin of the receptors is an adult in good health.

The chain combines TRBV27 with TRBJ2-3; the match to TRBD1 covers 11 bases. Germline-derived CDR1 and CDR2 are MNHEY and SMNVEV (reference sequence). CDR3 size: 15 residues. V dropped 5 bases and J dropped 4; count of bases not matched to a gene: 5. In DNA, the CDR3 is TGTGCCAGCAGTCCGGACAGGGGGCTTGCAGATACGCAGTATTTT. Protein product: CASSPDRGLADTQYF.

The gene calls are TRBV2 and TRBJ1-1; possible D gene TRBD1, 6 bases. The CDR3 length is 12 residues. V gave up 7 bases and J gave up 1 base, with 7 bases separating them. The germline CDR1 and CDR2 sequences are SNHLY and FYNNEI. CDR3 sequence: CASKDRNTEAFF. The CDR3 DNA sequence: TGTGCCAGCAAGGACAGGAACACTGAAGCTTTCTTT.

The CDR3 spells CASSGGTRGRETQYF. Here the CDR3 DNA reads TGCGCCAGCAGTGGAGGGACCCGGGGGAGAGAGACCCAGTACTTC. The chain links TRBV10-1 to TRBJ2-5, with D perhaps matching TRBD2 (6 bases). This CDR3 comprises 15 residues. Per germline, CDR1 WNHNN and CDR2 SYGVQD (reference sequence). V shed 4 bases and J shed 4 bases, with 16 bases lying between them.

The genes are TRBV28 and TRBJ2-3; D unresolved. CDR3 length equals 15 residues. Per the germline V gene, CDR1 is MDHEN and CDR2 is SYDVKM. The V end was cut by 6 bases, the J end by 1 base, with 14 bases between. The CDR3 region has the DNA TGTGCCAGCAGCCTCCCCTCCCTGCGCACAGATACGCAGTATTTT. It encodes CASSLPSLRTDTQYF. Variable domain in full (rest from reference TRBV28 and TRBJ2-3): DVKVTQSSRYLVKRTGEKVFLECVQDMDHENMFWYRQDPGLGLRLIYFSYDVKMKEKGDIPEGYSVSREKKERFSLILESASTNQTSMYLCASSLPSLRTDTQYFGPGTRLTVL.

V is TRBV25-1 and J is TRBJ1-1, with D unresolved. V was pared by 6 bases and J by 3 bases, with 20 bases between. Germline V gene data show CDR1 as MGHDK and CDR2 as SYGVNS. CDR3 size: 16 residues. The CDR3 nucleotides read TGTGCCAGCAGCTCACCCCATAGCGCGAAGGACACTGAAGCTTTCTTT. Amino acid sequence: CASSSPHSAKDTEAFF.

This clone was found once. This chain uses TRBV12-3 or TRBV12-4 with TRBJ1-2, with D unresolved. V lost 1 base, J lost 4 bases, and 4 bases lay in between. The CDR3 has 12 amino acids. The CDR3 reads CASSLGAYGYTF. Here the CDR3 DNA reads TGTGCCAGCAGTTTAGGGGCCTATGGCTACACCTTC.

CDR3 region: CAWSVEFAMGSSGNTIYF. As DNA, the CDR3 is TGTGCCTGGAGTGTTGAGTTCGCGATGGGGAGCTCTGGAAACACCATATATTTT. This chain uses TRBV30 with TRBJ1-3; D is unclear. This CDR3 is built from 18 residues. Per germline, CDR1 GTSNPN and CDR2 SVGIG (reference sequence). Trimming removed 0 bases at V and 0 bases at J, with 18 bases between. Combining the CDR3 with reference TRBV30 and TRBJ1-3 gives the whole variable domain SQTIHQWPATLVQPVGSPLSLECTVEGTSNPNLYWYRQAAGRGLQLLFYSVGIGQISSEVPQNLSASRPQDRQFILSSKKLLLSDSGFYLCAWSVEFAMGSSGNTIYFGEGSWLTVV.

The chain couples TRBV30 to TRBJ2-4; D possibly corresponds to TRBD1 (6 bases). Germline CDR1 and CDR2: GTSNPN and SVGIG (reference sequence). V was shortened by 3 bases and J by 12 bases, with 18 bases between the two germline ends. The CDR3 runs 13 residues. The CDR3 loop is CAWSGNSGAYQYF. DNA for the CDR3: TGTGCCTGGAGCGGTAACTCAGGGGCCTATCAGTACTTC.

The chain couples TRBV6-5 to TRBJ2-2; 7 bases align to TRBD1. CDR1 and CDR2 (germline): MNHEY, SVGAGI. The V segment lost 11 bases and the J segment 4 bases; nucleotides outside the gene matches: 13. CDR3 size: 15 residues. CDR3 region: CAGQTTGERTGELFF. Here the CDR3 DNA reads TGTGCCGGCCAAACAACAGGGGAGCGCACCGGGGAGCTGTTTTTT.

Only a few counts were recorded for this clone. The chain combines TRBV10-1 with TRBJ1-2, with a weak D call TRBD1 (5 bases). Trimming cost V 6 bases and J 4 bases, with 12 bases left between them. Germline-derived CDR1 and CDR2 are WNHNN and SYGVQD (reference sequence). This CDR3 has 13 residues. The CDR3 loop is CASRPGPGYGYTF. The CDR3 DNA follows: TGCGCCAGCAGGCCAGGGCCCGGCTATGGCTACACCTTC.

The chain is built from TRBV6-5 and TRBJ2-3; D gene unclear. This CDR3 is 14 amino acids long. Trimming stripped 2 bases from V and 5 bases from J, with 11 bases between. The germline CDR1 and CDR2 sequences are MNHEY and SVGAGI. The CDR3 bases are TGTGCCAGCAGTTACGCTAAAGCGATAGATACGCAGTATTTT. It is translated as CASSYAKAIDTQYF.

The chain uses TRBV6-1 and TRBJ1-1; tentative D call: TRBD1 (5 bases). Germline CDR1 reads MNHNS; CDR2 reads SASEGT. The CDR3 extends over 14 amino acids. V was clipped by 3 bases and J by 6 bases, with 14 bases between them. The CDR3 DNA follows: TGTGCCAGCAGTGATGGGGGGGATTGGTCTGAAGCTTTCTTT. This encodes CASSDGGDWSEAFF.

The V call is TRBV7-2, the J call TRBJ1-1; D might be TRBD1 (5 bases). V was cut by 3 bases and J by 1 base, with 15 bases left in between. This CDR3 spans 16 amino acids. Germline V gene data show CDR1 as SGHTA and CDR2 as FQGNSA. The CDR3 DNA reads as TGTGCCAGCAGCTTCCGGTACGGGGCGGCGAACACTGAAGCTTTCTTT. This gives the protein CASSFRYGAANTEAFF.

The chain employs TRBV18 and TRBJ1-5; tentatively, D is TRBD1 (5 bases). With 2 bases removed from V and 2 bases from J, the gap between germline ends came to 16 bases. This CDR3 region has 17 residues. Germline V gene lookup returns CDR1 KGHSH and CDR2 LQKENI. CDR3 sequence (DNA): TGTGCCAGCTCACCAACGCGGGGCGAGGTGGGCAATCAGCCCCAGCATTTT. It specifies CASSPTRGEVGNQPQHF. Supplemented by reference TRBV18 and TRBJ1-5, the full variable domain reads NAGVMQNPRHLVRRRGQEARLRCSPMKGHSHVYWYRQLPEEGLKFMVYLQKENIIDESGMPKERFSAEFPKEGPSILRIQQVVRGDSAAYFCASSPTRGEVGNQPQHFGDGTRLSIL.

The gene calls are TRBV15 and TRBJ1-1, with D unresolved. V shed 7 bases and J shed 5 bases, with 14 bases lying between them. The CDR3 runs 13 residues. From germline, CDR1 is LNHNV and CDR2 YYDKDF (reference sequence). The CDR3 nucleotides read TGTGCCACCACCCGACTAGCGGGAACTGAAGCTTTCTTT. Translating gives CATTRLAGTEAFF.

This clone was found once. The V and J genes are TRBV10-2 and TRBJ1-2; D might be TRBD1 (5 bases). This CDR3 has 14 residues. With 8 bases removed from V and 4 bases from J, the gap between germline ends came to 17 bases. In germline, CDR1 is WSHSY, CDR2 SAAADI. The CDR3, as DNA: TGCGCCAGCTCTGGGGGAGGGGCGGGCTATGGCTACACCTTC. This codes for CASSGGGAGYGYTF.

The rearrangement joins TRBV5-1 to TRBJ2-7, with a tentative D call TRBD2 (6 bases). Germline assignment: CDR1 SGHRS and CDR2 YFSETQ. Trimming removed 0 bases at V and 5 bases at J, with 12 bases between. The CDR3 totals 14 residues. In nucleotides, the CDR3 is TGCGCCAGCAGCTTGGGCGGGACTCCCCACGAGCAGTACTTC. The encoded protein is CASSLGGTPHEQYF.

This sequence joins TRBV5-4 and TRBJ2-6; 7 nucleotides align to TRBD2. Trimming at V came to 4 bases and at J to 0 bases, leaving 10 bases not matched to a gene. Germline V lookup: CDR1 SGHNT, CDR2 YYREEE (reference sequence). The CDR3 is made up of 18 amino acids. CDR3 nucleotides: TGTGCCAGCAGCCTGGGAAAGCGGGGAACCTCTGGGGCCAACGTCCTGACTTTC. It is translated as CASSLGKRGTSGANVLTF.

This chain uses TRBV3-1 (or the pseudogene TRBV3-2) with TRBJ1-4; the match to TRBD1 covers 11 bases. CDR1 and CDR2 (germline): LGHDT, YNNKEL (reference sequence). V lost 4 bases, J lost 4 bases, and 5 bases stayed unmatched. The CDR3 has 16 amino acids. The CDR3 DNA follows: TGTGCCAGCAGCCTCGGACAGGGGGCGATTAATGAAAAACTGTTTTTT. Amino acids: CASSLGQGAINEKLFF.

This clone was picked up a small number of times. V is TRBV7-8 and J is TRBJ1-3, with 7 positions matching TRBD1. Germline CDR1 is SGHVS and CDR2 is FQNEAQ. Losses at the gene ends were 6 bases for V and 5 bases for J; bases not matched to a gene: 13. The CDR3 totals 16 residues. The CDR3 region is CASSSDRVGWRNTIYF. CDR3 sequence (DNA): TGTGCCAGCAGTTCCGACAGGGTTGGGTGGAGAAACACCATATATTTT.

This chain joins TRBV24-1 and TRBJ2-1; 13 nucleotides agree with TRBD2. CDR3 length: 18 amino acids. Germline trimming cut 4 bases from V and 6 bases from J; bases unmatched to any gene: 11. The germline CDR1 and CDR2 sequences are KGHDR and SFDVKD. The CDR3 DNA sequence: TGTGCCACCAGTGAATCGGGACTAGCGGGAAGATTCCCCAATGAGCAGTTCTTC. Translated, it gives CATSESGLAGRFPNEQFF.